This T cell receptor beta chain was captured in a study of blood T cell repertoires in COVID-19. Study-level background: COVID-19 samples collected from the United States, Italy and Spain covered acute and convalescent phases. From T cells, B-cell-depleted T cells, or PBMCs came the material, which was cDNA or gDNA.

In the original analysis: Amplification of reference gene primers provided the estimated nucleated cell counts. Here immunoSEQ multiplex PCR was the method, and the copy in TCRdb shows in-frame clones only, minus some. V, J and clone size reflect that table, while D and trimming were determined from the DNA. In the table there are roughly 84,000 clones, about 73% of which are singletons. The Seattle patients, enrolled during active infection, were followed longitudinally. The origin of this receptor is a man aged 55 to 69 with COVID-19, enrolled during active disease. The sequencing input was peripheral blood.

This CDR3 is CASSREVPEAFF. In DNA, the CDR3 is TGTGCCAGCAGCCGCGAGGTCCCTGAAGCTTTCTTT. This chain uses TRBV7-9 with TRBJ1-1, with D unresolved. V was trimmed by 5 bases and J by 6 bases, leaving 10 bases between them. CDR1 and CDR2 (germline): SEHNR, FQNEAQ (reference sequence). The CDR3 covers 12 residues.